A selection of T cell receptor beta chains follows, all from one sample in a study of blood T cell repertoires in COVID-19. Clones were sequenced by immunoSEQ multiplex PCR, and TCRdb holds only the in-frame ones, with some missing. The sample has approximately 180,000 clones; over 75% are singletons. The sequenced sample consisted of peripheral blood. All receptors come from a person aged 70 to 79 with COVID-19, enrolled during active disease. The conserved cysteine and the conserved F or W are not part of the CDR3 here. The order of the fields is V gene, J gene, CDR3 protein.

v_call: TRBV11-2
j_call: TRBJ2-2
cdr3_aa: ASSLGPGTGELF

v_call: TRBV27
j_call: TRBJ2-5
cdr3_aa: ASRHTRGSGGTY

v_call: TRBV11-3
j_call: TRBJ2-2
cdr3_aa: ASSLGQGLAGELF

v_call: TRBV27
j_call: TRBJ2-1
cdr3_aa: ASSLRPFNEQF

v_call: TRBV11-2
j_call: TRBJ2-1
cdr3_aa: ASSLGDRSNEQF

v_call: TRBV2
j_call: TRBJ1-4
cdr3_aa: ASSERAGGPPNEKLF

v_call: TRBV21-1
j_call: TRBJ1-6
cdr3_aa: ASSLPGQGGSPLH

v_call: TRBV1
j_call: TRBJ2-1
cdr3_aa: TSSLRLLAGGPNEQF

v_call: TRBV2
j_call: TRBJ2-2
cdr3_aa: ASSARRAGGLNTGELF

v_call: TRBV18
j_call: TRBJ2-5
cdr3_aa: ASSIIGTSGGETQY

v_call: TRBV6-5
j_call: TRBJ1-5
cdr3_aa: ASSSGTGTQPQH

v_call: TRBV5-5
j_call: TRBJ1-4
cdr3_aa: ASSWQLATTNEKLF

v_call: TRBV19
j_call: TRBJ1-1
cdr3_aa: ASSIMEGTEAF

v_call: TRBV19
j_call: TRBJ1-4
cdr3_aa: ASSINPNEKLF

v_call: TRBV2
j_call: TRBJ2-1
cdr3_aa: ASSDFVAGGRNEQF

v_call: TRBV19
j_call: TRBJ1-6
cdr3_aa: ASSIQDSSPLH

v_call: TRBV6-5
j_call: TRBJ2-1
cdr3_aa: ASRSGFDNEQF

v_call: TRBV6-5
j_call: TRBJ1-5
cdr3_aa: ASSPGQAWPQH

v_call: TRBV30
j_call: TRBJ1-1
cdr3_aa: AARGVTEAF

v_call: TRBV10-3
j_call: TRBJ2-1
cdr3_aa: AIGAGGSYNEQF

v_call: TRBV25-1
j_call: TRBJ2-3
cdr3_aa: ASSYGGNIDTQY

v_call: TRBV3-1/TRBV3-2
j_call: TRBJ1-4
cdr3_aa: ASSRQGSNEKLF

v_call: TRBV7-9
j_call: TRBJ1-1
cdr3_aa: ASSPPDRGHRMNTEAF

v_call: TRBV3-1/TRBV3-2
j_call: TRBJ1-1
cdr3_aa: ASSRHPGVAF

v_call: TRBV3-1/TRBV3-2
j_call: TRBJ2-1
cdr3_aa: ASSPPGLAEPKGF

v_call: TRBV5-4
j_call: TRBJ2-3
cdr3_aa: ASSRGTSGTTDTQY

v_call: TRBV9
j_call: TRBJ1-1
cdr3_aa: ASSVGNMNTEAF

v_call: TRBV24-1
j_call: TRBJ2-5
cdr3_aa: ATSEREGRETQY

v_call: TRBV5-1
j_call: TRBJ2-7
cdr3_aa: ASSLDGTVSYEQY

v_call: TRBV6-5
j_call: TRBJ2-3
cdr3_aa: ASSYAWASTDTQY

v_call: TRBV4-2
j_call: TRBJ2-1
cdr3_aa: ASSQTSASSYNEQF

v_call: TRBV7-2
j_call: TRBJ2-5
cdr3_aa: ASTLGISSGETQY

v_call: TRBV10-3
j_call: TRBJ2-3
cdr3_aa: ATSQAGDTDTQY

v_call: TRBV6-5
j_call: TRBJ2-7
cdr3_aa: ASRYRSEQY

v_call: TRBV12-3/TRBV12-4
j_call: TRBJ1-5
cdr3_aa: ASSEGGQVQH

v_call: TRBV19
j_call: TRBJ1-5
cdr3_aa: ASSITGIGNQPQH

v_call: TRBV5-6
j_call: TRBJ2-1
cdr3_aa: ASSLVGHNEQF

v_call: TRBV27
j_call: TRBJ2-3
cdr3_aa: ASRNSGVRADTQY

v_call: TRBV27
j_call: TRBJ1-1
cdr3_aa: ANSFGGTEAF

v_call: TRBV19
j_call: TRBJ1-5
cdr3_aa: ASSIVHPYSNQPQH

v_call: TRBV20-1
j_call: TRBJ2-1
cdr3_aa: SASFAGSYNEQF

v_call: TRBV6-1
j_call: TRBJ2-3
cdr3_aa: ASSEVRQTDTQY

v_call: TRBV2
j_call: TRBJ2-3
cdr3_aa: ARRGTSGTDTQY

v_call: TRBV9
j_call: TRBJ1-3
cdr3_aa: ASSPSRGQAGNTIY

v_call: TRBV2
j_call: TRBJ2-6
cdr3_aa: ASSERAGANVLT

v_call: TRBV3-1/TRBV3-2
j_call: TRBJ2-1
cdr3_aa: ASSQDGSYNEQF

v_call: TRBV5-6
j_call: TRBJ1-6
cdr3_aa: ASSLFSARTGKNSPLH

v_call: TRBV6-5
j_call: TRBJ2-4
cdr3_aa: ASSPRGARNIQY

v_call: TRBV7-2
j_call: TRBJ2-5
cdr3_aa: ASSLLAGPAGEETQY

v_call: TRBV4-3
j_call: TRBJ2-4
cdr3_aa: ASSQDPAPPQGGIKNIQY

v_call: TRBV7-9
j_call: TRBJ2-5
cdr3_aa: ASSLRQGYQETQY

v_call: TRBV7-6
j_call: TRBJ1-3
cdr3_aa: ASSPGTGGGGNTIY

v_call: TRBV15
j_call: NA
cdr3_aa: ATRARGGLETQY

v_call: TRBV29-1
j_call: TRBJ1-3
cdr3_aa: SVEVVGGANTIY

v_call: TRBV7-5
j_call: TRBJ2-3
cdr3_aa: VRSLDSSKRRGDTQY